Included here is one TCR beta chain sequence, with context. These data belong to a study of blood T cell repertoires in COVID-19. Overall study: PBMCs, B-cell-depleted T cells, or T cells provided the cDNA or gDNA that made up the material.

In the original processing: Estimates of nucleated cell counts were drawn from the amplification of reference gene primers. The data were produced by immunoSEQ multiplex PCR, yet TCRdb's version contains in-frame clones alone and is incomplete. The DNA gave D and trimming, while V, J and clone size come from that table. The sample gives roughly 200,000 clones, about 86% of which show up once; 3.8% is in the top ten. This CDR3 region has 16 residues. The study recruited people aged roughly 18 to 100 years across about two dozen US areas. Self-reported history from a screening survey and questionnaire set each donor's cohort.

This sequence was found in a woman aged 40 to 50 with acute COVID-19. This chain connects TRBV21-1 to TRBJ2-2; the table names TRBD1, a call not compared with the DNA. TRBV21-1 is an annotated pseudogene. Specimen: PBMCs or T cells enriched from blood (not recorded which). Written as DNA, the CDR3 is TGTGCCAGCAGCCCCCCGGGACAGGGTGACACCGGGGAGCTGTTTTTT. It yields the protein CASSPPGQGDTGELFF.